The T cell receptor (beta chain) described here comes from a study of T-cell memory formation after mild COVID-19. About the research overall: Largely donor-specific sequence clusters came from a couple of donors.

Regarding the study as a whole: Memory cells collected pre-infection included some clones that later responded, suggesting cross-reactive memory joined. CD4/CD8 balance characterized clones contracting day 15 to 85, and CD4+ skew characterized later expanders.

Germline CDR1 SGHRS, CDR2 YFSETQ. CDR3 size: 16 residues. The V and J ends lost 0 bases and 5 bases respectively, with 15 bases between them. This clonotype was detected many times. The antigen remains unidentified. Amplification by 5'RACE using constant-segment primers produced TCR alpha and TCR beta cDNA libraries that carried sample barcodes and UMIs. TCRdb recomputed calls from the 5' RACE reads with MiXCR, one row per CDR3 protein. The top ten hold roughly 22% of the sample, which has 350,000 to 400,000 distinct CDR3 sequences, 13% to 15% seen once. This receptor was identified in a man younger than 30 who had mild COVID-19 (a few samples of this study predate the infection). Cell type and time point are not known. J is TRBJ2-1 and V is TRBV5-1, with D perhaps given as TRBD1 or TRBD2 (5 bases each). Sequencing input: PBMCs or a T cell subset sorted from them (not recorded which). The CDR3 nucleotides are TGCGCCAGCAGCTTGGATATGGGACGCAAAAACAATGAGCAGTTCTTC. This encodes CASSLDMGRKNNEQFF.